This T cell receptor (beta chain) was found in a study of early T cells in non-severe SARS-CoV-2 infection. For the study at large: Chains stayed unpaired after sequencing of bulk RNA from unsorted whole blood.

The germline V gene has CDR1 MNHEY and CDR2 SVGEGT. The CDR3 has 17 amino acids. The V end lost 2 bases, the J end lost 2 bases, and 18 bases lay between the germline ends. Study results and limitations: In VDJdb matching, anti-spike CD8 responses were favored while private and CD4 specificities went missing.

Tagging with unique molecular identifiers was applied to individual cDNA molecules. TCRdb used MiXCR to reprocess the 5' RACE reads, holding one entry per CDR3 protein. The sample contains 62,000 or so distinct CDR3 sequences, roughly 9% of which appear only once. In the case of this clonotype: Its antigen is as yet unknown.

The chain couples TRBV6-2 or TRBV6-3 to TRBJ2-5; maybe TRBD2 (6 bases). The sequencing used whole blood, collected at baseline. The sequence was collected from an adult who was a healthcare worker with PCR-confirmed SARS-CoV-2 infection or an uninfected control (not recorded which). CDR3 loop: CASSYPTGSAGQETQYF. The CDR3 region has the DNA TGTGCCAGCAGTTACCCCACCGGGAGCGCGGGACAAGAGACCCAGTACTTC.